The 22 T cell receptor beta chains listed next were all sequenced from one sample in a study of blood T cell repertoires in COVID-19. The assay was immunoSEQ multiplex PCR, and TCRdb's table has in-frame clones only and misses some. The data hold 250,000 to 350,000 clones, with 75% to 90% observed a single time. Specimen: peripheral blood. All receptors come from a woman younger than 45 with active or convalescent COVID-19.

The gene calls are TRBV4-1 and TRBJ1-2; a weak D match, TRBD1 (6 bases). Trimming pared 1 base from V and 8 bases from J, leaving 17 bases between. CDR1 is MGHRA, CDR2 YSYEKL, per germline. The CDR3 spans 15 residues. The CDR3 sequence: CASSQGGGRVFGYTF. The CDR3 DNA is TGCGCCAGCAGCCAAGGCGGGGGGCGAGTCTTCGGCTACACCTTC.

V usage is TRBV7-3 and J usage is TRBJ2-3; D possibly corresponds to TRBD2 (7 bases). Germline CDR1 SGHTA, CDR2 FQGTGA. CDR3 size: 16 residues. V was clipped by 1 base and J by 4 bases, with 15 bases between them. The CDR3 DNA sequence: TGTGCCAGCAGCTTAAAGTCGGGGGGCCGGTCAGATACGCAGTATTTT. Residues: CASSLKSGGRSDTQYF.

Here the CDR3 DNA reads TGTGCCAGCAGTTACGGCTCAGGGGGCAATCAGCCCCAGCATTTT. Its translation: CASSYGSGGNQPQHF. The V and J genes are TRBV6-6 and TRBJ1-5; D is possibly TRBD1 (6 bases). V was cut by 2 bases and J by 2 bases, with 10 bases left in between. In germline, CDR1 is MNHNY, CDR2 SVGAGI (reference sequence). The CDR3 runs 15 residues.

The chain is built from TRBV18 and TRBJ1-5; D may be TRBD1 (5 bases). The length of the CDR3 is 16 residues. CDR1 is KGHSH, CDR2 LQKENI, per germline. Trimming took 2 bases from V and 1 from J, leaving 12 bases between them. The chain's CDR3 is CASSPKTGVSNQPQHF. As DNA, the CDR3 is TGTGCCAGCTCACCAAAGACGGGGGTAAGCAATCAGCCCCAGCATTTT. The full variable domain, completed using reference TRBV18 and TRBJ1-5, is NAGVMQNPRHLVRRRGQEARLRCSPMKGHSHVYWYRQLPEEGLKFMVYLQKENIIDESGMPKERFSAEFPKEGPSILRIQQVVRGDSAAYFCASSPKTGVSNQPQHFGDGTRLSIL.

The chain links TRBV27 to TRBJ1-6; 11 positions match TRBD1. The junction had 5 bases not matched to a gene; V was cut back by 3 bases and J by 10 bases. This CDR3 has 15 amino acids. The germline V gene has CDR1 MNHEY and CDR2 SMNVEV (reference sequence). The CDR3 sequence is CASSFLGQGESPLHF. The CDR3 DNA reads TGTGCCAGCAGTTTTTTGGGACAGGGGGAATCACCCCTCCACTTT.

V is TRBV15 and J is TRBJ1-4, with 10 bases identical to TRBD1. The trim removed 8 bases at V and 5 bases at J, leaving 2 bases unmatched. Looked up from germline, CDR1 is LNHNV and CDR2 is YYDKDF (reference sequence). The CDR3 covers 13 residues. The CDR3 here is CATRDRGNEKLFF. CDR3 sequence (DNA): TGTGCCACCCGGGACAGGGGAAATGAAAAACTGTTTTTT.

The chain has TRBV28 and TRBJ2-7, with 8 positions matching TRBD1. The CDR3 loop spans 14 amino acids. The ends lost 8 bases at V and 4 bases at J; junction bases unmatched: 10. Germline V gene lookup returns CDR1 MDHEN and CDR2 SYDVKM. The CDR3 reads CASYRSGGRYEQYF. The CDR3 region has the DNA TGTGCCAGCTATCGCTCAGGGGGCCGGTACGAGCAGTACTTC. The full variable domain, rest sourced from reference TRBV28 and TRBJ2-7, is DVKVTQSSRYLVKRTGEKVFLECVQDMDHENMFWYRQDPGLGLRLIYFSYDVKMKEKGDIPEGYSVSREKKERFSLILESASTNQTSMYLCASYRSGGRYEQYFGPGTRLTVT.

The chain recombines TRBV3-1 (or the pseudogene TRBV3-2) with TRBJ2-5; a weak D match, TRBD1 (5 bases). The germline V gene has CDR1 LGHDT and CDR2 YNNKEL (reference sequence). The CDR3 is 14 residues long. Trimming removed 4 bases from V and 4 bases from J, with 13 bases in between. The CDR3 is CASSLAQGRETQYF. The CDR3 DNA reads as TGTGCCAGCAGCCTAGCTCAGGGCCGAGAGACCCAGTACTTC.

The rearrangement joins TRBV2 to TRBJ2-1; TRBD2 matches 12 bases. Germline assignment: CDR1 SNHLY and CDR2 FYNNEI. This CDR3 contains 15 residues. Trimming cost V 7 bases and J 4 bases; bases outside gene matches: 5. CDR3 sequence reads: CASNRLAGVYNEQFF. DNA for the CDR3: TGTGCCAGCAACCGACTAGCGGGGGTTTACAATGAGCAGTTCTTC.

The rearrangement uses TRBV7-8 and TRBJ1-6; 8 bases are shared with TRBD1. Per germline, CDR1 SGHVS and CDR2 FQNEAQ. V lost 5 bases to trimming and J lost 8 bases; unmatched junction nucleotides: 5. CDR3 length: 14 amino acids. CDR3 region: CASSRQGTDSPLHF. CDR3 nucleotide sequence: TGTGCCAGCAGCCGACAGGGGACGGATTCACCCCTCCACTTT.

The rearrangement joins TRBV15 to TRBJ1-1; perhaps TRBD1 as D (5 bases). CDR3 length: 13 residues. Looked up from germline, CDR1 is LNHNV and CDR2 is YYDKDF (reference sequence). Trimming left V 3 bases short and J 5 bases short, with 10 bases between. CDR3 loop: CATSSQGMTEAFF. The CDR3 coding sequence is TGTGCCACCAGCAGCCAGGGTATGACTGAAGCTTTCTTT.

J is TRBJ2-5 and V is TRBV7-2, with D possibly matching TRBD2 (5 bases). Trimming took 5 bases from V and 2 from J, leaving 15 bases between them. CDR1 and CDR2 (germline): SGHTA, FQGNSA. The CDR3 has 15 amino acids. The CDR3 loop reads CASSPGGPVQETQYF. DNA for the CDR3: TGTGCCAGCAGCCCCGGCGGGCCCGTACAAGAGACCCAGTACTTC.

The rearrangement joins TRBV6-2 or TRBV6-3 to TRBJ2-3, with 8 bases fitting TRBD2. CDR1 and CDR2 from the germline V gene are MNHEY and SVGEGT. This CDR3 is 17 amino acids long. V lost 3 bases, J lost 0 bases, and 8 bases stayed unmatched. The CDR3 nucleotides are TGTGCCAGCAGTTATCAGCGGGGGACCTCTAGCACAGATACGCAGTATTTT. Its protein is CASSYQRGTSSTDTQYF.

The rearrangement joins TRBV7-2 to TRBJ2-4; 7 bases match TRBD1. This CDR3 comprises 14 residues. Germline values: CDR1 SGHTA, CDR2 FQGNSA. The V segment lost 4 bases and the J segment 8 bases; nucleotides outside the gene matches: 8. The CDR3: CASSSRQGSDIQYF. The CDR3 DNA sequence: TGTGCCAGCAGCTCAAGACAGGGTTCGGACATTCAGTACTTC.

This clone was seen more than once but under ten times. The V gene is TRBV4-3, the J gene TRBJ2-7; tentatively, D is TRBD2 (5 bases). CDR3 length: 15 residues. Between the trimmed V and J ends, which lost 1 base and 3 bases, there was a span of 13 bases. Germline-derived CDR1 and CDR2 are LGHNA and YSLEER. CDR3 DNA: TGCGCCAGCAGCCAAGTATACGGGAAACTCTACGAGCAGTACTTC. Encoded protein: CASSQVYGKLYEQYF.

Only a few counts were recorded for this clone. The chain has TRBV7-2 and TRBJ1-1, with 7 nucleotides matching TRBD1. CDR1 SGHTA and CDR2 FQGNSA come from the germline V gene. The J segment lost 4 bases and the V segment lost 4 bases, leaving 15 bases of the junction unmatched. CDR3 length: 17 amino acids. The CDR3 loop reads CASSYIFGTAPGTEAFF. For the CDR3, the DNA is TGTGCCAGCAGCTACATTTTCGGGACAGCCCCGGGCACTGAAGCTTTCTTT.

This clone has only a few counts. V and J are TRBV7-9 and TRBJ1-2; perhaps TRBD1 as D (5 bases). V shed 5 bases and J shed 7 bases, with 17 bases lying between them. The germline CDR1 and CDR2 sequences are SEHNR and FQNEAQ (reference sequence). This CDR3 comprises 14 residues. The CDR3 DNA is TGTGCCAGCAGCGAAGCAATAGGGGCGGCTGGCTACACCTTC. Translated, it gives CASSEAIGAAGYTF.

This clone was seen a few times. The chain is built from TRBV28 and TRBJ1-1, with D possibly matching TRBD1 (5 bases). The CDR3 extends over 11 amino acids. Trimming left V 6 bases short and J 5 bases short, with 7 bases between. In germline, CDR1 is MDHEN, CDR2 SYDVKM. CDR3 sequence reads: CASSGGTEAFF. In DNA, the CDR3 is TGTGCCAGCAGCGGGGGTACTGAAGCTTTCTTT.

This clone was observed a single time. The chain carries TRBV6-4 and TRBJ2-3, with a tentative D call TRBD1 (6 bases). CDR1 is MRHNA and CDR2 is SNTAGT in the germline V gene. Trimming removed 6 bases from V and 0 bases from J, with 10 bases in between. This CDR3 is 14 amino acids long. The CDR3 sequence is CASSRDTSTDTQYF. In nucleotides, the CDR3 is TGTGCCAGCAGCCGGGACACCAGCACAGATACGCAGTATTTT.

This clone was picked up one time. The chain carries TRBV7-2 and TRBJ2-3; TRBD1 matches 8 bases. Germline CDR1 reads SGHTA; CDR2 reads FQGNSA. The CDR3 spans 15 residues. Unmatched junction bases numbered 8, after V lost 5 bases and J lost 4 bases. CDR3 amino acids: CASSLQGARADTQYF. The CDR3 coding sequence is TGTGCCAGCAGCCTTCAGGGGGCTAGGGCAGATACGCAGTATTTT.

J is TRBJ1-2 and V is TRBV6-5; a weak D match, TRBD1 (6 bases). This CDR3 has 15 amino acids. Trimming stripped 6 bases from V and 2 bases from J, with 16 bases between. Germline lookup yields CDR1 MNHEY and CDR2 SVGAGI. The CDR3 loop is CASSPTGGRNYGYTF. CDR3 in DNA: TGTGCCAGCAGCCCCACGGGGGGGCGAAACTATGGCTACACCTTC.

The chain carries TRBV18 and TRBJ2-1, with D tentatively TRBD2 (6 bases). The CDR3 length is 15 residues. V was clipped by 2 bases and J by 8 bases, with 16 bases between them. From germline, CDR1 is KGHSH and CDR2 LQKENI. As DNA, the CDR3 is TGTGCCAGCTCACCAGGGGGAAAGGGCGGGGATGAGCAGTTCTTC. Protein sequence: CASSPGGKGGDEQFF.